The clone carrying this T cell receptor beta chain is a singleton in its sample. Its antigen remains unidentified. Primers for the PCR totalled 60 Vbeta and 13 Jbeta. Some clones are missing from TCRdb's copy, which holds only in-frame ones; the method was immunoSEQ multiplex PCR. In the table there are 150,000 to 200,000 clones, under 80% of which are singletons. Unmatched junction bases numbered 7, after V lost 7 bases and J lost 7 bases. This CDR3 has 12 residues. In germline, CDR1 is LNHDA, CDR2 SQIVND (reference sequence). This sample was taken from a study of cytomegalovirus exposure and HLA in healthy donors. Notes on the study in general: Most subjects had HLA-A and HLA-B alleles reportedly predicted accurately by TCR beta sequences.

The genes are TRBV19 and TRBJ2-7; 7 bases align to TRBD1. The receptor was isolated from a woman in her fifties or sixties in good health and CMV-seropositive. The sequenced material came from PBMCs. Here the CDR3 DNA reads TGTGCCAGTACTGGGACAGCCGGAGAGCAGTACTTC. Translation: CASTGTAGEQYF. The whole variable domain, remainder taken from reference TRBV19 and TRBJ2-7, is DGGITQSPKYLFRKEGQNVTLSCEQNLNHDAMYWYRQDPGQGLRLIYYSQIVNDFQKGDIAEGYSVSREKKESFPLTVTSAQKNPTAFYLCASTGTAGEQYFGPGTRLTVT.